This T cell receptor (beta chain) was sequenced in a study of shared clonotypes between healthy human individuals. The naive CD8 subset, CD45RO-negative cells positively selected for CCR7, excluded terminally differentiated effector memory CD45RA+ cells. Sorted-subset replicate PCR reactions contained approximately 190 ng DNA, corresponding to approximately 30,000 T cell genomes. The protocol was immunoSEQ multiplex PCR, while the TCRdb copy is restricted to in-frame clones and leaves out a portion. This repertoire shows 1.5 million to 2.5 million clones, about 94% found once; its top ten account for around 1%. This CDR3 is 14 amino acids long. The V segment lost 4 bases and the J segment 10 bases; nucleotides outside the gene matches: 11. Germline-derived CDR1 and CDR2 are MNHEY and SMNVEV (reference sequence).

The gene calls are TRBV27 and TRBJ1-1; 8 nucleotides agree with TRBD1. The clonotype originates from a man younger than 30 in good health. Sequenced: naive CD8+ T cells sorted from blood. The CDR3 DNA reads TGTGCCAGCAGTTCCCTGGGGGGACAGGAAGGAGCTTTCTTT. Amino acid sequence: CASSSLGGQEGAFF.